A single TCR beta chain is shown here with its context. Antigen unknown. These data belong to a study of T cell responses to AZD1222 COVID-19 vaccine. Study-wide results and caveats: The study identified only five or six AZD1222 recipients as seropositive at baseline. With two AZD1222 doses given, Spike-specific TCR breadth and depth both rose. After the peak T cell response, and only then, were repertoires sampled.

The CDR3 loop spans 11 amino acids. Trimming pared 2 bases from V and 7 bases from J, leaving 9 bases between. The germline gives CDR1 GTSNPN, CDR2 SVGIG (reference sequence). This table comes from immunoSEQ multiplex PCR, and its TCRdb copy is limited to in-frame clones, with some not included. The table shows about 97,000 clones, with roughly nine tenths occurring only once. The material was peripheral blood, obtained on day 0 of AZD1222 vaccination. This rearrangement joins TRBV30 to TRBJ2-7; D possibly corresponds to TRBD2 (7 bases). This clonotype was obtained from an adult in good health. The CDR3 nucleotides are TGTGCCTGGAGTAAGGGGGGGGAGCAGTACTTC. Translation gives CAWSKGGEQYF.